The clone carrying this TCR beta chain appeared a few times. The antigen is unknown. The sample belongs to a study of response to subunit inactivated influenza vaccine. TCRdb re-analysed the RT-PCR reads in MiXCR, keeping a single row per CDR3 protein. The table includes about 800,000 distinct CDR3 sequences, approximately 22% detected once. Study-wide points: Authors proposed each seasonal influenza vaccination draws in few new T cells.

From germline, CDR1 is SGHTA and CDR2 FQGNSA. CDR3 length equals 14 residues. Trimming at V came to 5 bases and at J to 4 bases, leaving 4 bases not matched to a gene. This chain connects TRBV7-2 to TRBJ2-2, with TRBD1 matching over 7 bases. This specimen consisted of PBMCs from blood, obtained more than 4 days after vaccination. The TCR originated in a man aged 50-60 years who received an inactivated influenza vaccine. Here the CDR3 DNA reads TGTGCCAGCAGCCCTACAGGGGCCACCGGGGAGCTGTTTTTT. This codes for CASSPTGATGELFF.